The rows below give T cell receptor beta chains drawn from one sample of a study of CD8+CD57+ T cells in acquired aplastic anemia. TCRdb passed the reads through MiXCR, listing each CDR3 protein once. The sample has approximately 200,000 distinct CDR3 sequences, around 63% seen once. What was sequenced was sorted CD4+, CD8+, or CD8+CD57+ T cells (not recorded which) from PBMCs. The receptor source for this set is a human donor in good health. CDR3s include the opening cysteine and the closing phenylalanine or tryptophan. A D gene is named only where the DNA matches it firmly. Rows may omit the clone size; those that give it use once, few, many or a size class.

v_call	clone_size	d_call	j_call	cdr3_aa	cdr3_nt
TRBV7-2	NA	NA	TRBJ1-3	CASSWTLSSGNTIYF	TGTGCCAGCAGCTGGACTTTGAGCTCTGGAAACACCATATATTTT
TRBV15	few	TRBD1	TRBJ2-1	CATQQGAFDEQFF	TGTGCCACCCAGCAGGGGGCTTTTGATGAGCAGTTCTTC
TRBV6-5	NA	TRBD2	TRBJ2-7	CASSYPRTSGIYEQYF	TGTGCCAGCAGTTACCCCCGGACTAGCGGGATTTACGAGCAGTACTTC
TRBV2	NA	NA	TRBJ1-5	CASSEPGQGNQPQHF	TGTGCCAGCAGTGAACCCGGACAAGGCAATCAGCCCCAGCATTTT
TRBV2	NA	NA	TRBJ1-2	CASSDRGRVAGYTF	TGTGCCAGCAGTGATCGGGGCAGGGTAGCTGGCTACACCTTC
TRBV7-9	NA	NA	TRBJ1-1	CASSKSGKNTEAFF	TGTGCCAGCAGCAAATCGGGGAAGAACACTGAAGCTTTCTTT
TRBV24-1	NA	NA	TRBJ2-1	CATSATGLDYEQFF	TGTGCCACCAGTGCCACGGGACTGGACTACGAGCAGTTCTTC
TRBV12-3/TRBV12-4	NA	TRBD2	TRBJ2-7	CASSAGGLVVSYEQYF	TGTGCCAGCAGTGCGGGCGGACTAGTGGTATCCTACGAGCAGTACTTC
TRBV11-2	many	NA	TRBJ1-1	CASSLGSGGTYTEAFF	TGTGCCAGCAGCTTAGGTTCAGGCGGAACGTACACTGAAGCTTTCTTT
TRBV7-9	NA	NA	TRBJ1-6	CASSEGWGAGNSPLHF	TGTGCCAGCAGCGAGGGGTGGGGGGCAGGTAATTCACCCCTCCACTTT
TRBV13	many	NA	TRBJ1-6	CASSSRTRDTSSYNSPLHF	TGTGCCAGCAGCTCGAGGACTCGGGACACGAGCTCCTATAATTCACCCCTCCACTTT
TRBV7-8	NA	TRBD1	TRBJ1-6	CASRVGTGLSPLHF	TGTGCCAGCAGGGTCGGGACAGGTCTTTCCCCCCTCCACTTT
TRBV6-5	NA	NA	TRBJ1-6	CASSYSDGYSPLHF	TGTGCCAGCAGTTACTCGGACGGTTATTCACCCCTCCACTTT
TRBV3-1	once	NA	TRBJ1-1	CASSQAGTAFF	TGTGCCAGCAGCCAAGCCGGTACGGCTTTCTTT
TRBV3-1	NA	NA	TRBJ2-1	CASTPRAATSYNEQFF	TGTGCCAGCACTCCTAGGGCGGCTACCTCCTACAATGAGCAGTTCTTC
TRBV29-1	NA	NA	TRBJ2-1	CSVVPTGSGEQFF	TGCAGCGTCGTACCCACAGGGTCGGGTGAGCAGTTCTTC
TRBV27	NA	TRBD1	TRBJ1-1	CASSLQGTEAFF	TGTGCCAGCAGTCTACAGGGGACTGAAGCTTTCTTT
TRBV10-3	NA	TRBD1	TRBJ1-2	CAISESRDRGQDYGYTF	TGTGCCATCAGTGAGTCCCGGGACAGGGGACAAGACTATGGCTACACCTTC
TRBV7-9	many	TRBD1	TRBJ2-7	CASSLDRGLYEQYF	TGTGCCAGCAGCTTAGACAGGGGGCTGTACGAGCAGTACTTC
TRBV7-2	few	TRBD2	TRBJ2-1	CASSQGLAGGNEQFF	TGTGCCAGCAGCCAGGGACTAGCGGGGGGCAATGAGCAGTTCTTC
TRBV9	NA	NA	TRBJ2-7	CASSAGDFSYEQYF	TGTGCCAGCAGCGCCGGGGACTTCTCGTACGAGCAGTACTTC
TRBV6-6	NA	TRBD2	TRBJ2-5	CASSYSLAGSGETQYF	TGTGCCAGCAGTTACTCCCTAGCGGGATCGGGAGAGACCCAGTACTTC
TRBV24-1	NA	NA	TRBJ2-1	CATSDWAGNSYNEQFF	TGTGCCACCAGTGATTGGGCAGGGAATTCCTACAATGAGCAGTTCTTC
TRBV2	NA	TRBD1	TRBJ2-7	CASLIGQGNYEQYF	TGTGCCAGCCTGATCGGACAGGGTAATTACGAGCAGTACTTC
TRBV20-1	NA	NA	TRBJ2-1	CSALHPRLLAPGDTRGPTNDEQFF	TGCAGTGCCCTACATCCTCGTCTTCTTGCCCCGGGAGATACGAGAGGGCCTACGAACGATGAGCAGTTCTTC
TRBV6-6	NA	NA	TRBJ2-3	CASSAHQYIPTDTQYF	TGTGCCAGCAGTGCACACCAATACATTCCCACAGATACGCAGTATTTT
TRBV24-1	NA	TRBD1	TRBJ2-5	CATSDTPGQGGTQYF	TGTGCCACCAGTGATACCCCCGGACAGGGAGGGACCCAGTACTTC
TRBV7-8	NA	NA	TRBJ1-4	CASSTTAGKLFF	TGTGCCAGCAGCACGACAGCGGGAAAACTGTTTTTT
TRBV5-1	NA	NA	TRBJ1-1	CASEMGGMNTEAFF	TGCGCCAGCGAGATGGGGGGAATGAACACTGAAGCTTTCTTT
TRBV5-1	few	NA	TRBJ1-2	CASSSDGTYGYTF	TGCGCCAGCAGCTCGGACGGAACCTATGGCTACACCTTC
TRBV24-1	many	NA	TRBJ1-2	CATEGGSNYGYTF	TGTGCCACCGAGGGCGGTTCCAACTATGGCTACACCTTC
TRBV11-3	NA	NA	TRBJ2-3	CASSLVGYTDTQYF	TGTGCCAGCAGCTTAGTAGGTTACACAGATACGCAGTATTTT
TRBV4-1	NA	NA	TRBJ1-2	CASSQDPVWSEANYSYTF	TGCGCCAGCAGCCAAGACCCCGTCTGGTCCGAAGCTAACTATAGCTACACCTTC
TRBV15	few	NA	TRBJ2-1	CATSRTREDNEQFF	TGTGCCACCAGCAGAACCAGGGAGGACAATGAGCAGTTCTTC
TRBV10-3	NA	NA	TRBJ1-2	CAIEPGKSIVYGYTF	TGTGCCATCGAACCCGGGAAGAGCATAGTCTATGGCTACACCTTC
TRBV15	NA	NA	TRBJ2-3	CATSRGSSPDRTPITDTQYF	TGTGCCACCAGCAGAGGTAGCAGCCCAGATAGGACACCTATCACAGATACGCAGTATTTT
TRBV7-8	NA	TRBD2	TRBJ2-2	CASSPTGGTNTGELFF	TGTGCCAGCAGCCCCACGGGAGGGACGAACACCGGGGAGCTGTTTTTT
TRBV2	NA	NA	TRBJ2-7	CASSQYGDEQYF	TGTGCCAGCAGCCAATACGGCGACGAGCAGTACTTC
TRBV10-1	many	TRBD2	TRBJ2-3	CASVASGSPDTQYF	TGCGCCAGCGTGGCTAGCGGGAGTCCAGATACGCAGTATTTT
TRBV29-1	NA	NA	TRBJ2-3	CSAYIGASPSTDTQYF	TGCAGCGCGTACATTGGGGCCAGTCCTAGCACAGATACGCAGTATTTT
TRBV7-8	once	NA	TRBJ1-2	CASSSIAGVSGAYGYTF	TGTGCCAGCAGCTCCATAGCGGGAGTGTCCGGCGCTTATGGCTACACCTTC